The TCR beta chain under discussion was sequenced for a study of regulatory T cells in long-lasting Graves disease. Trimming pared 4 bases from V and 5 bases from J, leaving 18 bases between. The CDR3 totals 15 residues. Germline V lookup: CDR1 SGHKS, CDR2 YYEKEE (reference sequence). The time point here: newly diagnosed GD, antithyroid drugs for less than 3 months. Extracted PBMC RNA gave rise to the TCR library. This clonotype appeared once. According to the study, TCR beta libraries were built with iRepertoire HTBI primers and CDR3-region Arm-PCR. TCRdb re-called the multiplex PCR reads with MiXCR, one entry per CDR3 protein. The repertoire holds about 200,000 distinct CDR3 sequences, with about 19% as singletons. The data were also submitted as part of a second study, on T cells in Graves' hyperthyroidism and ophthalmopathy.

The chain recombines TRBV5-5 with TRBJ2-5; D perhaps matches TRBD2 (5 bases). The sequencing used peripheral blood mononuclear cells (PBMCs), collected at new diagnosis, from a patient treated with antithyroid drugs. The TCR sequence derives from a woman aged 25 to 45 with Graves disease. The CDR3 region has the DNA TGTGCCAGCAGCCAGAGGACTGCGGCCAGGGAGACCCAGTACTTC. Translation: CASSQRTAARETQYF.